These 24 T cell receptor beta chains share one sample of origin, sequenced in a study of lymphopenia after photon versus proton radiotherapy. Generated by immunoSEQ multiplex PCR, the TCRdb table keeps only in-frame clones and is missing some. The table lists about 45,000 clones, about 85% of them singletons, with over 2% in the top ten. Sequences were derived from peripheral blood, sampled from a patient treated with photon-based radiotherapy. The source of these receptors is a man between 35 and 55 years old with gastric cancer.

The chain recombines TRBV7-8 with TRBJ1-2; 7 bases match TRBD1. The CDR3 runs to 13 residues. The ends lost 1 base at V and 6 bases at J; junction bases unmatched: 2. Germline lookup yields CDR1 SGHVS and CDR2 FQNEAQ. The CDR3 nucleotides read TGTGCCAGCAGCTTAGTAACAGGGGATGGCTACACCTTC. The encoded protein is CASSLVTGDGYTF.

This clone appeared a few times. This chain joins TRBV10-3 and TRBJ1-3, with TRBD1 as a possible D gene (5 bases). Per germline, CDR1 ENHRY and CDR2 SYGVKD. The CDR3 has 12 residues. Trimming stripped 8 bases from V and 4 bases from J, with 9 bases between. The CDR3 nucleotides read TGTGCCATCCAGACAGACGGAAACACCATATATTTT. This sequence encodes CAIQTDGNTIYF.

The chain uses TRBV11-1 and TRBJ2-7; D remains unclear. The CDR3 extends over 14 amino acids. V gave up 4 bases and J gave up 1 base, with 11 bases separating them. CDR1 SGHAT and CDR2 FQDESV come from the germline V gene (reference sequence). The CDR3 DNA follows: TGTGCCAGCAGCTCCTTGTCCGTTTCCTACGAGCAGTACTTC. Translation gives CASSSLSVSYEQYF.

The rearrangement links TRBV7-9 to TRBJ1-1; D is ambiguous. Germline CDR1 reads SEHNR; CDR2 reads FQNEAQ (reference sequence). V dropped 3 bases and J dropped 0 bases, with 8 bases sitting between them. The CDR3 loop spans 14 amino acids. Written as DNA, the CDR3 is TGTGCCAGCAGCTTTGTCAGAATGAACACTGAAGCTTTCTTT. Residues: CASSFVRMNTEAFF.

The chain uses TRBV4-1 and TRBJ1-1, with D perhaps matching TRBD1 (5 bases). The CDR3 has 13 amino acids. The germline CDR1 and CDR2 sequences are MGHRA and YSYEKL. Trimming took off 5 bases at V and 1 base at J, with 8 bases between the two ends. CDR3 in DNA: TGCGCCAGCAGCATTCAGGGGAACACTGAAGCTTTCTTT. Translated, it gives CASSIQGNTEAFF.

This sequence joins TRBV18 and TRBJ1-3; D perhaps matches TRBD1 (5 bases). V dropped 3 bases and J dropped 0 bases, with 9 bases sitting between them. CDR3 length: 15 residues. Germline V gives CDR1 KGHSH, CDR2 LQKENI. The CDR3 DNA follows: TGTGCCAGCTCACCCGGGGGTTCCTCTGGAAACACCATATATTTT. It yields the protein CASSPGGSSGNTIYF. The whole variable domain, filled in from reference TRBV18 and TRBJ1-3, reads NAGVMQNPRHLVRRRGQEARLRCSPMKGHSHVYWYRQLPEEGLKFMVYLQKENIIDESGMPKERFSAEFPKEGPSILRIQQVVRGDSAAYFCASSPGGSSGNTIYFGEGSWLTVV.

The genes are TRBV9 and TRBJ1-3; TRBD1 might be the D (5 bases). CDR1 SGDLS and CDR2 YYNGEE come from the germline V gene. The CDR3 has 17 amino acids. Trimming removed 0 bases at V and 1 base at J, with 14 bases between. DNA for the CDR3: TGTGCCAGCAGCGTAGGGCAGGGAGTAGGGTCTGGAAACACCATATATTTT. The encoded protein is CASSVGQGVGSGNTIYF.

The J gene is TRBJ1-6, the V gene TRBV7-9, with D possibly being TRBD1 (6 bases). Germline lookup yields CDR1 SEHNR and CDR2 FQNEAQ (reference sequence). Trimming left V 0 bases short and J 6 bases short, with 12 bases between. The CDR3 consists of 16 residues. CDR3 bases: TGTGCCAGCAGCTTAGCCGAGGGGGGGTCTAATTCACCCCTCCACTTT. Its protein is CASSLAEGGSNSPLHF.

The chain uses TRBV2 and TRBJ1-4; no reliable D call. This CDR3 has 15 amino acids. V was pared by 6 bases and J by 3 bases, with 14 bases between. Germline CDR1 is SNHLY and CDR2 is FYNNEI. Here the CDR3 reads CASRSGLSSNEKLFF. CDR3 nucleotides: TGTGCCAGCAGGTCCGGTCTCAGCTCTAATGAAAAACTGTTTTTT.

The chain couples TRBV6-1 to TRBJ1-5; 7 nucleotides agree with TRBD1. V lost 1 base, J lost 4 bases, and 4 bases stayed unmatched. The germline V gene encodes CDR1 MNHNS and CDR2 SASEGT. This CDR3 is 15 amino acids long. This CDR3 reads CASSEVWTGNQPQHF. Written as DNA, the CDR3 is TGTGCCAGCAGTGAAGTTTGGACAGGTAATCAGCCCCAGCATTTT.

This clone was recorded once. The chain joins TRBV27 to TRBJ2-2; D remains ambiguous. This CDR3 spans 12 amino acids. V lost 8 bases and J lost 1, with 5 bases in between. In germline, CDR1 is MNHEY, CDR2 SMNVEV (reference sequence). CDR3 amino acids: CASGENTGELFF. The CDR3 DNA sequence: TGTGCCAGCGGGGAGAACACCGGGGAGCTGTTTTTT.

The V and J genes are TRBV30 and TRBJ1-5; D is perhaps TRBD1 (5 bases). The CDR3 is 13 amino acids. V was trimmed by 2 bases and J by 1 base, leaving 6 bases between them. Germline assignment: CDR1 GTSNPN and CDR2 SVGIG (reference sequence). CDR3 nucleotide sequence: TGTGCCTGGAGTAGGGACAGCAATCAGCCCCAGCATTTT. It encodes CAWSRDSNQPQHF. The full variable domain, with the rest looked up from reference TRBV30 and TRBJ1-5, is SQTIHQWPATLVQPVGSPLSLECTVEGTSNPNLYWYRQAAGRGLQLLFYSVGIGQISSEVPQNLSASRPQDRQFILSSKKLLLSDSGFYLCAWSRDSNQPQHFGDGTRLSIL.

The chain couples TRBV21-1 to TRBJ2-2. TRBV21-1 is a pseudogene locus. This CDR3 has 14 residues. The CDR3 here is CASSKGPNTGELFF. Here the CDR3 DNA reads TGTGCCAGCAGCAAAGGCCCAAACACCGGGGAGCTGTTTTTT.

The gene calls are TRBV6-5 and TRBJ2-3; 10 positions match TRBD2. V dropped 4 bases and J dropped 5; count of bases not matched to a gene: 3. There are 14 residues in the CDR3. CDR1 MNHEY and CDR2 SVGAGI come from the germline V gene. This chain's CDR3 is CASSSSGGGDTQYF. The DNA of the CDR3 is TGTGCCAGCAGTTCTAGCGGGGGAGGAGATACGCAGTATTTT.

The chain joins TRBV4-1 to TRBJ1-2; tentatively, D is TRBD1 (6 bases). Germline CDR1 MGHRA, CDR2 YSYEKL. V was clipped by 6 bases and J by 5 bases, with 16 bases between them. The CDR3 runs to 14 residues. The CDR3 bases are TGCGCCAGCAGTTACAGGGCTCAGGGGTATGGCTACACCTTC. Translating it yields CASSYRAQGYGYTF.

The CDR3, as DNA: TGTGCCAGCAGCCCCAGTCCCGGGACAGGGACCGAGCAGTACTTC. It encodes CASSPSPGTGTEQYF. The V and J genes are TRBV5-6 and TRBJ2-7; 9 bases fit TRBD1. The length of the CDR3 is 15 residues. The V segment lost 4 bases and the J segment 6 bases; nucleotides outside the gene matches: 11. The V gene's germline CDR1 is SGHDT and CDR2 YYEEEE.

The rearrangement uses TRBV30 and TRBJ2-5; 7 nucleotides match TRBD1. The J segment lost 5 bases and the V segment lost 2 bases, leaving 8 bases of the junction unmatched. Germline CDR1 is GTSNPN and CDR2 is SVGIG (reference sequence). This CDR3 is built from 14 residues. The CDR3 DNA reads TGTGCCTGGAGTATGGCAGGGGGTGGGGAGACCCAGTACTTC. Its translation is CAWSMAGGGETQYF.

J is TRBJ1-2 and V is TRBV11-2, with D uncertain. Trimming cost V 4 bases and J 0 bases, with 12 bases left between them. This CDR3 has 15 residues. CDR1 is SGHAT, CDR2 FQNNGV, per germline. The CDR3 bases are TGTGCCAGCAGCTCGATCCGACGAGCTAACTATGGCTACACCTTC. Protein sequence: CASSSIRRANYGYTF. Filled out from reference TRBV11-2 and TRBJ1-2, the complete variable domain reads EAGVAQSPRYKIIEKRQSVAFWCNPISGHATLYWYQQILGQGPKLLIQFQNNGVVDDSQLPKDRFSAERLKGVDSTLKIQPAKLEDSAVYLCASSSIRRANYGYTFGSGTRLTVV.

This chain uses TRBV18 with TRBJ1-1; D is ambiguous. The V and J ends lost 3 bases and 0 bases respectively, with 8 bases between them. CDR3 size: 14 residues. CDR1 KGHSH and CDR2 LQKENI come from the germline V gene. The CDR3 DNA is TGTGCCAGCTCACCTGGGGTCATGAACACTGAAGCTTTCTTT. It codes for CASSPGVMNTEAFF.

V is TRBV4-3 and J is TRBJ2-1; D uncertain. CDR3 size: 13 residues. The V gene lost 0 bases and the J gene lost 12 bases, with 12 bases spanning the gap. CDR1 and CDR2 from the germline V gene are LGHNA and YSLEER. CDR3 sequence: CASSQEVSGRQFF. The CDR3 nucleotides are TGCGCCAGCAGCCAAGAGGTGTCCGGTAGGCAGTTCTTC.

This chain connects TRBV4-2 to TRBJ1-2; a possible D gene is TRBD1 (5 bases). CDR3 size: 12 residues. Germline CDR1 and CDR2: LGHNA and YNFKEQ. The V end was cut by 6 bases, the J end by 8 bases, with 13 bases between. The CDR3 sequence is CASSTGGQGYTF. CDR3 nucleotide sequence: TGTGCCAGCAGTACCGGGGGTCAGGGCTACACCTTC.

The rearrangement links TRBV7-2 to TRBJ1-1; no clear D gene. From germline, CDR1 is SGHTA and CDR2 FQGNSA. The CDR3 sequence is 13 residues long. Trimming took off 5 bases at V and 3 bases at J, with 10 bases between the two ends. The CDR3 is CASSLVRDTEAFF. The CDR3 DNA reads TGTGCCAGCAGCCTCGTTAGGGACACTGAAGCTTTCTTT.

J is TRBJ2-7 and V is TRBV19, with a tentative D call TRBD1 (5 bases). Germline V gene data show CDR1 as LNHDA and CDR2 as SQIVND (reference sequence). The CDR3 has 14 amino acids. V was clipped by 3 bases and J by 2 bases, with 11 bases between them. CDR3 amino acids: CASSISQGPYEQYF. The CDR3 DNA reads as TGTGCCAGTAGTATCTCGCAGGGCCCCTACGAGCAGTACTTC. Full variable domain (outside the CDR3, taken from reference TRBV19 and TRBJ2-7): DGGITQSPKYLFRKEGQNVTLSCEQNLNHDAMYWYRQDPGQGLRLIYYSQIVNDFQKGDIAEGYSVSREKKESFPLTVTSAQKNPTAFYLCASSISQGPYEQYFGPGTRLTVT.

J is TRBJ2-7 and V is TRBV4-3, with D perhaps matching TRBD2 (7 bases). Trimming stripped 0 bases from V and 4 bases from J, with 13 bases between. Germline loops: CDR1 LGHNA, CDR2 YSLEER. This CDR3 contains 15 residues. The chain's CDR3 is CASSQDRGGWYEQYF. Written as DNA, the CDR3 is TGCGCCAGCAGCCAAGATCGCGGGGGCTGGTACGAGCAGTACTTC.